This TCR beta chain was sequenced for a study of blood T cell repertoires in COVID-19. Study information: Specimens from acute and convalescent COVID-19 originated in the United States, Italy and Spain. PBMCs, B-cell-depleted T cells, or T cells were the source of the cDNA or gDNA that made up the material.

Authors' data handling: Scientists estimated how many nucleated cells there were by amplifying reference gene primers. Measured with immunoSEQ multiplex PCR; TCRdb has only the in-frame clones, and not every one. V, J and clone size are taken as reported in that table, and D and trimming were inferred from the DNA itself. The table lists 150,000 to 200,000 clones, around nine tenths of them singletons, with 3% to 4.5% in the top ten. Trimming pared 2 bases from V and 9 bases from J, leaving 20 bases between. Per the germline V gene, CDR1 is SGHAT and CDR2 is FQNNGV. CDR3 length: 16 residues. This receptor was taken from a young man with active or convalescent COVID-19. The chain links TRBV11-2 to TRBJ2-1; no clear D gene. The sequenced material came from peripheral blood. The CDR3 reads CASSLYPRDSRPEQFF. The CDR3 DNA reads TGTGCCAGCAGCTTATACCCTAGAGACTCCCGCCCTGAGCAGTTCTTC.